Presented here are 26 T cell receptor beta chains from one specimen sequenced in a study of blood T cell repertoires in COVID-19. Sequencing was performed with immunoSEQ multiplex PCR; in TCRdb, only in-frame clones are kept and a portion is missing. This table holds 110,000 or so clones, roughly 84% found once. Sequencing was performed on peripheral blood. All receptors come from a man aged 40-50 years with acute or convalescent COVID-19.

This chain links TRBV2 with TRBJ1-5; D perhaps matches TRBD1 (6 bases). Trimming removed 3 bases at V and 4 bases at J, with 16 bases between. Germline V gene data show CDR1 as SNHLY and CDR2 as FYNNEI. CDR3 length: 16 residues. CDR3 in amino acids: CASSEGQGGGNQPQHF. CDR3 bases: TGTGCCAGCAGTGAGGGGCAGGGAGGGGGGAATCAGCCCCAGCATTTT. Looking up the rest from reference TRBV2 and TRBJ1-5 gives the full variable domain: EPEVTQTPSHQVTQMGQEVILRCVPISNHLYFYWYRQILGQKVEFLVSFYNNEISEKSEIFDDQFSVERPDGSNFTLKIRSTKLEDSAMYFCASSEGQGGGNQPQHFGDGTRLSIL.

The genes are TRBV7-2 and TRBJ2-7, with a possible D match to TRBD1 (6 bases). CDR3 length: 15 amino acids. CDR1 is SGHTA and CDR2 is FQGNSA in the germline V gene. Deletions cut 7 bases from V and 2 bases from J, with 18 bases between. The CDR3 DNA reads TGTGCCAGCAAGGGTAGCGAGGACAGCGCCTACGAGCAGTACTTC. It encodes CASKGSEDSAYEQYF.

CDR3 bases: TGTGCCAGCAGCTTAGTGGACTCCTCGTGGTCCCCTAATGAGCAGTTCTTC. It translates to CASSLVDSSWSPNEQFF. The chain is built from TRBV7-6 and TRBJ2-1; D is possibly TRBD2 (5 bases). This CDR3 region has 17 residues. Trimming took off 1 base at V and 7 bases at J, with 20 bases between the two ends. The germline CDR1 and CDR2 sequences are SGHVS and FNYEAQ. Together with reference TRBV7-6 and TRBJ2-1, the CDR3 gives the full variable domain: GAGVSQSPRYKVTKRGQDVALRCDPISGHVSLYWYRQALGQGPEFLTYFNYEAQQDKSGLPNDRFSAERPEGSISTLTIQRTEQRDSAMYRCASSLVDSSWSPNEQFFGPGTRLTVL.

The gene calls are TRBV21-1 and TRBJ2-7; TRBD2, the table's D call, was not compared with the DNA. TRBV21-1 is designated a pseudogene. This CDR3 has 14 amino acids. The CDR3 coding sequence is TGTGCCAGCAGCAAAGTCCTAGATAACTACGAGCAGTACTTC. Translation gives CASSKVLDNYEQYF.

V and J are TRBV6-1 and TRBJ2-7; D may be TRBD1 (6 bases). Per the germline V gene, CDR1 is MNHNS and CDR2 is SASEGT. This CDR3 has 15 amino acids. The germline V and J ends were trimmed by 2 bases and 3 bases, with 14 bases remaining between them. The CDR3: CASSEFPGANYEQYF. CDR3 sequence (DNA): TGTGCCAGCAGTGAATTCCCAGGGGCCAACTACGAGCAGTACTTC.

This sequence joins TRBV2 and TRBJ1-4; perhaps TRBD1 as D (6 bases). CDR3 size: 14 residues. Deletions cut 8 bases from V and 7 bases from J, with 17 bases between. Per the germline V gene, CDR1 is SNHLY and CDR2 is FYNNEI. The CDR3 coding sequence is TGTGCCAGCGAAGCGTCGAGCAGGGGTGAAAAACTGTTTTTT. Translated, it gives CASEASSRGEKLFF.

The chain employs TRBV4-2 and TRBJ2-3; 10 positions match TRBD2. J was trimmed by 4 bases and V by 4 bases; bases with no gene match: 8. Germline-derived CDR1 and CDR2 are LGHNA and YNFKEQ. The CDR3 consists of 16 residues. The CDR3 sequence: CASSLIAGGGADTQYF. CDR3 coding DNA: TGTGCCAGCAGCCTCATAGCGGGGGGAGGTGCAGATACGCAGTATTTT.

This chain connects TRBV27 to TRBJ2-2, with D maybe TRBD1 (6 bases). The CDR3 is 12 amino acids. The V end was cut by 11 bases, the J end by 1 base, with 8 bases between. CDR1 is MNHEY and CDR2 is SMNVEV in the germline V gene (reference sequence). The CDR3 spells CAAGENTGELFF. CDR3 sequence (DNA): TGTGCCGCAGGGGAGAACACCGGGGAGCTGTTTTTT.

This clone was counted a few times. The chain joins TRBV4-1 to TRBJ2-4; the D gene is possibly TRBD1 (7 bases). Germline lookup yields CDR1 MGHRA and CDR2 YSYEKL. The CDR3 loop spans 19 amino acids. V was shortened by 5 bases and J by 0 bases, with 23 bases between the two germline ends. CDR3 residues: CASSKNDAGQMIAKNIQYF. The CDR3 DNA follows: TGCGCCAGCAGCAAGAACGACGCGGGACAGATGATAGCCAAAAACATTCAGTACTTC.

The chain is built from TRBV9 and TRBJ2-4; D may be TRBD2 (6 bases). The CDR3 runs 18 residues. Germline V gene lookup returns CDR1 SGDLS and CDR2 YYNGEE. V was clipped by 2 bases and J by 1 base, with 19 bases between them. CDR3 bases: TGTGCCAGCAGCGTCGGGGGTGGAATTATTTCTGCCAAAAACATTCAGTACTTC. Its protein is CASSVGGGIISAKNIQYF.

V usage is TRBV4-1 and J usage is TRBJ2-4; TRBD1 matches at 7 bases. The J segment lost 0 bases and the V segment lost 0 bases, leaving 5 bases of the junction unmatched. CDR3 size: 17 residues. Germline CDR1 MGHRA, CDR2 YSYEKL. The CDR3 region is CASSQETGLVAKNIQYF. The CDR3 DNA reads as TGCGCCAGCAGCCAAGAGACAGGGCTAGTAGCCAAAAACATTCAGTACTTC.

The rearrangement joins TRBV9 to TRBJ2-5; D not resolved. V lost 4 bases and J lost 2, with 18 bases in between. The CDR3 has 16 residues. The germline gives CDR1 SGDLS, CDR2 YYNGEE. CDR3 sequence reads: CASSLSAAIGQETQYF. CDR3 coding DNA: TGTGCCAGCAGCCTCTCTGCGGCTATTGGGCAAGAGACCCAGTACTTC.

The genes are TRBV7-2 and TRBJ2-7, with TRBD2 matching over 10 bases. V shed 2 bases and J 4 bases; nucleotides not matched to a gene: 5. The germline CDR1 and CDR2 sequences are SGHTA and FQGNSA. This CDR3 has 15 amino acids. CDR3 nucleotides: TGTGCCAGCAGCTTAATGGGACTAGCGTATTACGAGCAGTACTTC. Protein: CASSLMGLAYYEQYF.

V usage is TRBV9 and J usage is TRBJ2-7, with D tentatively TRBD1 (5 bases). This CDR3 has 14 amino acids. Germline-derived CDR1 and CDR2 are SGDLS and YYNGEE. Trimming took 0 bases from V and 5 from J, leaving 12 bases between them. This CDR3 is CASSVGRSRDEQYF. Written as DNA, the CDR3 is TGTGCCAGCAGCGTAGGTCGATCCAGGGACGAGCAGTACTTC.

The CDR3 DNA is TGTGCCAGCAGCCCACTAGCGGGGGCGGTACAGCAGTACTTC. Amino acid sequence: CASSPLAGAVQQYF. The chain has TRBV7-2 and TRBJ2-7, with TRBD2 matching over 11 bases. The CDR3 totals 14 residues. Germline lookup yields CDR1 SGHTA and CDR2 FQGNSA. The junction had 8 bases not matched to a gene; V was cut back by 5 bases and J by 8 bases.

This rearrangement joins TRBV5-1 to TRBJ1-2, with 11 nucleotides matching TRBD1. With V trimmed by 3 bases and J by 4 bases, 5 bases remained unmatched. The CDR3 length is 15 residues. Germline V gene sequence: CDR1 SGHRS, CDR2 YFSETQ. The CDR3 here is CASSYGQGAPYGYTF. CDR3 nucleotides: TGCGCCAGCAGCTATGGACAGGGGGCTCCCTATGGCTACACCTTC.

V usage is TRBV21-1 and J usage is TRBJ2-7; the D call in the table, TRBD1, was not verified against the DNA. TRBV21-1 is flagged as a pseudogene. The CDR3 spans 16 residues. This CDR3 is CASSKFGNRLNYEQYF. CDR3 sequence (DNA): TGTGCCAGCAGCAAATTTGGAAACAGATTAAACTACGAGCAGTACTTC.

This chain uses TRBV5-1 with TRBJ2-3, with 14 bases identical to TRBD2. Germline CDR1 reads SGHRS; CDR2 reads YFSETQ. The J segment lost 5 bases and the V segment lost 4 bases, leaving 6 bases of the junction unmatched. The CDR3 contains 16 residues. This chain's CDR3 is CASSKGLAGEIDTQYF. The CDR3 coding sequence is TGCGCCAGCAGCAAGGGACTAGCGGGGGAAATAGATACGCAGTATTTT.

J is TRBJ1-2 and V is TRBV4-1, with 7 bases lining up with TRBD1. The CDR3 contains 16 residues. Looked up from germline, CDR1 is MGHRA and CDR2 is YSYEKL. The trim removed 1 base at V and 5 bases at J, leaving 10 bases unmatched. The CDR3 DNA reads TGCGCCAGCAGCCAAGCAGGAATTACAGGGGATTATGGCTACACCTTC. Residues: CASSQAGITGDYGYTF.

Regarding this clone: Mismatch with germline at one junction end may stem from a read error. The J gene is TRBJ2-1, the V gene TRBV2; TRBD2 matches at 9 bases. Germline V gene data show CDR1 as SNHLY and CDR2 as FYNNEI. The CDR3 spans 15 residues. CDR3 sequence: CASSYSGTSYDEQFF. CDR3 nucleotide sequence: TGTGCCAGCAGCTACTCCGGGACTAGCTACGATGAGCAGTTCTTC.

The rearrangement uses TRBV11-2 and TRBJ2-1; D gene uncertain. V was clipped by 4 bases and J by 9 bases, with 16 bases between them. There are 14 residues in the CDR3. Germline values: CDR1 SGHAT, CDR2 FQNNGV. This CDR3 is CASSSPTSTVEQFF. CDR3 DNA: TGTGCCAGCAGCTCCCCGACTTCCACCGTTGAGCAGTTCTTC.

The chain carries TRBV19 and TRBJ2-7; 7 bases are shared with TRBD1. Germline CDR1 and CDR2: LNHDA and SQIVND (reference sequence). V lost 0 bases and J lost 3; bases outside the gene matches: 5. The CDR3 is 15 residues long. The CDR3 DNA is TGTGCCAGTAGTATAGACAGGGACAGCTTCTACGAGCAGTACTTC. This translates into CASSIDRDSFYEQYF.

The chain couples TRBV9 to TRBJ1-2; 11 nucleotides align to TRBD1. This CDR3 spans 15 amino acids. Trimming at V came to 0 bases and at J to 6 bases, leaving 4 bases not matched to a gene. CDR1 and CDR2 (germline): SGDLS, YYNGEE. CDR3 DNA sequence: TGTGCCAGCAGCGTAGAGGGACAGGGGGTCGATGGCTACACCTTC. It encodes CASSVEGQGVDGYTF. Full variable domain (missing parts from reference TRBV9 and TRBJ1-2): DSGVTQTPKHLITATGQRVTLRCSPRSGDLSVYWYQQSLDQGLQFLIQYYNGEERAKGNILERFSAQQFPDLHSELNLSSLELGDSALYFCASSVEGQGVDGYTFGSGTRLTVV.

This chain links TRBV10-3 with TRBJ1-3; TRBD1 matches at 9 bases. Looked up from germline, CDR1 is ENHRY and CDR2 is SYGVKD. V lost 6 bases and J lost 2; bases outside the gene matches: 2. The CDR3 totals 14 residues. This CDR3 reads CAIRGQGAGNTIYF. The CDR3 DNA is TGTGCCATCAGGGGACAGGGTGCTGGAAACACCATATATTTT.

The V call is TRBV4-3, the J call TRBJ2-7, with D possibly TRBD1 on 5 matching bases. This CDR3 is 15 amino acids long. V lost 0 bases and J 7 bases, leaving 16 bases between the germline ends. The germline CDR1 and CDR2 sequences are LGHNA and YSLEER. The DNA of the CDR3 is TGCGCCAGCAGCCAAGATAGGGGCGGACCTCGGGAGCAGTACTTC. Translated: CASSQDRGGPREQYF.

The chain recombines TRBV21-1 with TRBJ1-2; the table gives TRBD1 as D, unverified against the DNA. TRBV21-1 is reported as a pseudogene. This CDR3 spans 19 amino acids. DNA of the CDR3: TGTGCCAGCAGCAAAGAAATCGCCAGGGCCTTGACGACATCCTATGGCTACACCTTC. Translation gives CASSKEIARALTTSYGYTF.